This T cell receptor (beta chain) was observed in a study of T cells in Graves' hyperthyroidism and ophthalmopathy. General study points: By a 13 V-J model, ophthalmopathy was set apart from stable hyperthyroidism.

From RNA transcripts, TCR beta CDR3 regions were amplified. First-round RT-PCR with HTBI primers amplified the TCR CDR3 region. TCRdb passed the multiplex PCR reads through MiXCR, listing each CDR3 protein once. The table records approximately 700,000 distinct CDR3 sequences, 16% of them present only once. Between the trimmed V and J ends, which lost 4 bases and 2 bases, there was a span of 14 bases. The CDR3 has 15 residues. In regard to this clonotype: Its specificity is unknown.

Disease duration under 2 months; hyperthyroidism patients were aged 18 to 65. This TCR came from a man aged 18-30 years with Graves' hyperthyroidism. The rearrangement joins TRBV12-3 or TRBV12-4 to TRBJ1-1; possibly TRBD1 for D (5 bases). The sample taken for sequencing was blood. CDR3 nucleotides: TGTGCCAGCAGTTCCTCCGGGGGGTATAACACTGAAGCTTTCTTT. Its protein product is CASSSSGGYNTEAFF.